This is a list of T cell receptor beta chains from one sample in a study of PD-1 blockade in classical Hodgkin lymphoma. Measured with immunoSEQ multiplex PCR; TCRdb has only the in-frame clones, and not every one. The repertoire includes some 53,000 clones, around nine tenths of them detected once, and 6% to 7% sits in the top ten. The sequencing here drew on peripheral blood mononuclear cells (PBMCs), taken before the fourth cycle of nivolumab. The receptors originated from a human donor with classical Hodgkin lymphoma. Both conserved end residues are part of each CDR3. A D gene is named only where the DNA matches it firmly. Not all rows give a size; the values are once, few, many and, for expanded clones, a class.

TRBV6-8	TRBD1	TRBJ1-2	-	TGTGCCACCGGCGACAGGGGAAGTGGCTACACCTTC	CATGDRGSGYTF
TRBV27	TRBD1	TRBJ2-7	few	TGTGCCAGCAGTTTATCCCAGCTACAGGGGTACGAGCAGTACTTC	CASSLSQLQGYEQYF
TRBV9	-	TRBJ2-1	-	TGTGCCAGCAGTCTCTATCCCAGTCCCGTCTACAATGAGCAGTTCTTC	CASSLYPSPVYNEQFF
TRBV19	-	TRBJ2-3	-	TGTGCCAGTAGTCCAGGGGGCGGGGGTTTAGATACGCAGTATTTT	CASSPGGGGLDTQYF
TRBV6-6	-	TRBJ1-2	-	TGTGCCAGCAGTTCCCTGACGGAATCAGATGGCTACACCTTC	CASSSLTESDGYTF
TRBV25-1	TRBD2	TRBJ2-3	-	TGTGCCAGCAGTGAATTATCTAGCGGGAGAACAGATACGCAGTATTTT	CASSELSSGRTDTQYF
TRBV5-1	TRBD2	TRBJ2-1	once	TGCGCCAGCAGCTTTGGGGGGGGGACCCCCGCTCGCAATGAGCAGTTCTTC	CASSFGGGTPARNEQFF
TRBV9	-	TRBJ1-4	-	TGTGCCAGCAGCGTGGCGTGGGGGATTGGAGAAAAACTGTTTTTT	CASSVAWGIGEKLFF
TRBV5-1	TRBD2	TRBJ2-1	-	TGCGCCAGCAGTTTTGCGGGAGTACAGGACAATGAGCAGTTCTTC	CASSFAGVQDNEQFF
TRBV7-9	-	TRBJ2-1	-	TGTGCCAGCAGCTTTGGGGCGATAGCGTCCAATGAGCAGTTCTTC	CASSFGAIASNEQFF
TRBV27	-	TRBJ2-7	-	TGTGCCAGCAGCCGCCAGGGGAGCTCCTACGAGCAGTACTTC	CASSRQGSSYEQYF
TRBV21-1	-	TRBJ2-7	few	TGTGCCAGCAGCAAAGTTACACCCCCCGACGAGCAGTACTTC	CASSKVTPPDEQYF
TRBV7-3	-	TRBJ2-2	-	TGTGCCAGCAGCTTTTGGGACTTAAACAACACCGGGGAGCTGTTTTTT	CASSFWDLNNTGELFF
TRBV4-2	TRBD1	TRBJ2-4	-	TGTGCCAGCGCCGGGACAGCTAATTTTCAGTACTTC	CASAGTANFQYF
TRBV30	-	TRBJ2-5	-	TGTGCCTGGAGTGAAGGAGTGGTTCTGGAGACCCAGTACTTC	CAWSEGVVLETQYF
TRBV7-9	TRBD1	TRBJ2-5	-	TGTGCCAGCAGTTTACGGACAGGGGTCCAAGAGACCCAGTACTTC	CASSLRTGVQETQYF
TRBV25-1	TRBD1	TRBJ2-2	-	TGTGCCAGCGGAGGACAGGGGCGCCCGAACACCGGGGAGCTGTTTTTT	CASGGQGRPNTGELFF
TRBV29-1	-	TRBJ2-4	-	TGCAGCGTTGTCGGGGGATTTTGGGGCCTAGCCAAAAACATTCAGTACTTC	CSVVGGFWGLAKNIQYF
TRBV5-4	-	TRBJ2-1	-	TGTGCCAGCAGCTCGGACAGTCGCGATGAGCAGTTCTTC	CASSSDSRDEQFF
TRBV19	-	TRBJ2-1	-	TGTGCCAGTAGTATAGAGATTTCGGTATACAATGAGCAGTTCTTC	CASSIEISVYNEQFF
TRBV18	-	TRBJ2-6	-	TGTGCCAGCTCACCAATGGGAGCTGGGGCCAACGTCCTGACTTTC	CASSPMGAGANVLTF
TRBV19	TRBD2	TRBJ2-7	few	TGTGCCAGTAGTATGCGGGGGGATACGTTCGAGCAGTACTTC	CASSMRGDTFEQYF
TRBV5-1	-	TRBJ2-2	-	TGCGCCAGCAGGTCCAACCCCGGGGAGCTGTTTTTT	CASRSNPGELFF
TRBV11-1	TRBD2	TRBJ2-7	-	TGTGCCAGCAGCCCGACCCCGGGACTAGCTGTGAACGAGCAGTACTTC	CASSPTPGLAVNEQYF
TRBV5-4	-	TRBJ2-5	-	TGTGCCAGCAGCTTGGCGGGGGCCGAGACCCAGTACTTC	CASSLAGAETQYF
TRBV5-5	-	TRBJ1-4	-	TGTGCCAGCAGTGGGGGAGGTAGTAGTGAAAAACTGTTTTTT	CASSGGGSSEKLFF
TRBV10-3	-	TRBJ2-7	once	TGTGCCATCAGCGGGAACTACCAGGACGAGCAGTACTTC	CAISGNYQDEQYF
TRBV9	TRBD2	TRBJ2-2	-	TGTGCCAGCAGCACCCAGCGGGAGGCCGAGACCGGGGAGCTGTTTTTT	CASSTQREAETGELFF
TRBV5-8	-	TRBJ1-1	once	TGTGCCAGCAGCCTTGGGGTAATGAACACTGAAGCTTTCTTT	CASSLGVMNTEAFF
TRBV6-1	-	TRBJ1-6	-	TGTGCCAGCAGCGGCCGGGGACAACTAAATTCACCCCTCCACTTT	CASSGRGQLNSPLHF
TRBV5-1	TRBD1	TRBJ2-7	-	TGCGCCAGCAGCCCAACCGGGACAGGGACCTACGAGCAGTACTTC	CASSPTGTGTYEQYF
TRBV6-1	TRBD2	TRBJ2-5	-	TGTGCCAGCAGTGGGATTAGCGGGGGGGCATGGGAGACCCAGTACTTC	CASSGISGGAWETQYF
TRBV7-2	-	TRBJ2-3	-	TGTGCCAGCAGCTGGAGCACAGATACGCAGTATTTT	CASSWSTDTQYF
TRBV19	TRBD2	TRBJ2-1	-	TGTGCCAGTAGTGCCCCGGGACTAGCGTTTAGCAATGAGCAGTTCTTC	CASSAPGLAFSNEQFF
TRBV2	-	TRBJ2-3	once	TGTGCCAGCAGTAGGGTCGACAGCCGGAAGAGCACAGATACGCAGTATTTT	CASSRVDSRKSTDTQYF
TRBV7-8	TRBD2	TRBJ2-4	-	TGTGCCAGCAGCTTAGAGGGTAGCGGGTACTTAGCCAAAAACATTCAGTACTTC	CASSLEGSGYLAKNIQYF
TRBV7-3	TRBD1	TRBJ2-3	-	TGTGCCAGCAGCCCGGGACAGCACACAGATACGCAGTATTTT	CASSPGQHTDTQYF
TRBV27	TRBD2	TRBJ2-5	once	TGTGCCAGCAGTTTCTTAGCGGGGGGGGAGACCCAGTACTTC	CASSFLAGGETQYF
TRBV6-5	-	TRBJ2-7	-	TGTGCCAGCAAAATCGACAGGTCCGGCTACGAGCAGTACTTC	CASKIDRSGYEQYF
TRBV18	-	TRBJ2-5	once	TGTGCCAGCTCCCCCAAGGAGACCCAGTACTTC	CASSPKETQYF
TRBV12-5	TRBD1	TRBJ1-2	-	TGTGCTAGTGGTATAACCGGGACAGCCGGCTACACCTTC	CASGITGTAGYTF
TRBV6-1	TRBD2	TRBJ2-1	-	TGTGCCAGCAGTCCAACACTAGCGTCAAATGAGCAGTTCTTC	CASSPTLASNEQFF
TRBV21-1	-	TRBJ2-7	-	TGTGCCAGCAGCAAATGTAAGCGGGGCTACGAGCAGTACTTC	CASSKCKRGYEQYF
TRBV19	-	TRBJ2-1	-	TGTGCCAGTACCTTCGGGGCGAGTGAGCAGTTCTTC	CASTFGASEQFF
TRBV2	TRBD1	TRBJ2-5	-	TGTGCCAGCAGCCTACAGGGGCCCCAAGAGACCCAGTACTTC	CASSLQGPQETQYF
TRBV9	TRBD2	TRBJ2-2	-	TGTGCCAGCAGAACAGTGAGGGAGCGGGGGGGCAGCGGGGAGCTGTTTTTT	CASRTVRERGGSGELFF
TRBV7-9	TRBD1	TRBJ1-2	-	TGTGCCAGCAGCCTGGCGGGGCAGGGGGGAGAGAGGAGAGGCTACACCTTC	CASSLAGQGGERRGYTF
TRBV6-5	-	TRBJ1-2	once	TGTGCCAGCACCAGTGGATATGGCTACACCTTC	CASTSGYGYTF
TRBV9	TRBD1	TRBJ1-2	-	TGTGCCAGCAGCCCTAGAGGACAGGGTGACTCCTATGGCTACACCTTC	CASSPRGQGDSYGYTF
TRBV19	-	TRBJ2-2	-	TGTGCCAGTAGTCGTGCCGGGGAGCTGTTTTTT	CASSRAGELFF
TRBV9	-	TRBJ1-4	few	TGTGCCAGCAGCGGTGGGGAAAAACTGTTTTTT	CASSGGEKLFF
TRBV28	-	TRBJ1-5	-	TGTGCCGCGGGGGGCGCATATCAGCCCCAGCATTTT	CAAGGAYQPQHF
TRBV29-1	-	TRBJ2-1	-	TGCAGCGGGATGACTAATGAGCAGTTCTTC	CSGMTNEQFF
TRBV6-6	-	TRBJ1-5	few	TGTGCCAGCAGTGCCGTCGAGGGTCAGCCCCAGCATTTT	CASSAVEGQPQHF